This T cell receptor (beta chain) was retrieved from a study of T cells in Graves' hyperthyroidism and ophthalmopathy. General study results and limits: Ophthalmopathy was predicted by the model a median of approximately 6 months ahead of onset. Most thyroid clonotypes expanded above 0.001 were also detected in blood.

The investigators amplified TCR beta CDR3 regions from RNA transcripts. Primed by the HTBI set, a first-round RT-PCR was run on the TCR CDR3. TCRdb independently ran MiXCR on the multiplex PCR reads; one entry per CDR3 protein. In the table there are 600,000 to 700,000 distinct CDR3 sequences, 45% of which are singletons. The V and J ends lost 1 base and 7 bases, in that order; junction bases with no gene match: 0. Looked up from germline, CDR1 is LNHNV and CDR2 is YYDKDF (reference sequence). The CDR3 is 12 amino acids. A remark on this clonotype: Its target is unknown.

This clonotype originated in an adult man with Graves' disease, either hyperthyroidism or ophthalmopathy (not recorded which). The chain uses TRBV15 and TRBJ1-2; 7 bases agree with TRBD1. The sequenced sample was peripheral blood or thyroid tissue (not recorded which). The CDR3 loop reads CATSRAGGGYTF. The CDR3 DNA sequence: TGTGCCACCAGCAGAGCAGGGGGTGGCTACACCTTC.